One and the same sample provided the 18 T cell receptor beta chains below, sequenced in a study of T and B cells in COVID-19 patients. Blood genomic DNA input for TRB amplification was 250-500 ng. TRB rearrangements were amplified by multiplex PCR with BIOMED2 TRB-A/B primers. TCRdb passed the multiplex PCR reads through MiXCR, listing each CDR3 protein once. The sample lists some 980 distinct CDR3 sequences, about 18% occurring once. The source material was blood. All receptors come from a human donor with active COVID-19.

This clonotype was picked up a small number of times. CDR3 sequence: CSANSFTGHLYEQYF. The DNA of the CDR3 is TGCAGTGCTAATTCCTTTACGGGACACCTCTACGAGCAGTACTTC. The chain has TRBV20-1 and TRBJ2-7; perhaps TRBD1 as D (6 bases). Trimming stripped 4 bases from V and 3 bases from J, with 19 bases between. Germline CDR1 DFQATT, CDR2 SNEGSKA (reference sequence). There are 15 residues in the CDR3.

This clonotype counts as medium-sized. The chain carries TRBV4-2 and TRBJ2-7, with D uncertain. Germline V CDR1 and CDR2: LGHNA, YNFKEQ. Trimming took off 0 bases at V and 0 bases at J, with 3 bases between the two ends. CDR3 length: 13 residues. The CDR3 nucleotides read TGTGCCAGCAGCCAAGAGCCCTCCTACGAGCAGTACTTC. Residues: CASSQEPSYEQYF.

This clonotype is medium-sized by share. CDR3 sequence: CASSFPRGGGDIQYF. In DNA, the CDR3 is TGTGCCAGCAGTTTCCCCAGGGGAGGTGGGGACATTCAGTACTTC. V gene TRBV12-3 or TRBV12-4 combines with J gene TRBJ2-4; D may be TRBD1 or TRBD2 (6 bases each). V lost 3 bases, J lost 8 bases, and 17 bases lay in between. The CDR3 consists of 15 residues.

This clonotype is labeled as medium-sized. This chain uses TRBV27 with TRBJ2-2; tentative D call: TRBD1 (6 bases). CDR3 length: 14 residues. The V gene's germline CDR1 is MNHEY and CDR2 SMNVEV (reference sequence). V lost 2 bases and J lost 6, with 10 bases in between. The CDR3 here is CASSLTGLPGELFF. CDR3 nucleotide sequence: TGTGCCAGCAGTTTAACAGGGCTTCCCGGGGAGCTGTTTTTT.

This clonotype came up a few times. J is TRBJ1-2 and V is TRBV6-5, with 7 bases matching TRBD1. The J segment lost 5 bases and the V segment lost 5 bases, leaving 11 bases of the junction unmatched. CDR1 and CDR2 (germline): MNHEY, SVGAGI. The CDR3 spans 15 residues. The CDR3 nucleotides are TGTGCCAGCAGTACCCAAACAGGGGCGGTATATGGCTACACCTTC. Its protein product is CASSTQTGAVYGYTF.

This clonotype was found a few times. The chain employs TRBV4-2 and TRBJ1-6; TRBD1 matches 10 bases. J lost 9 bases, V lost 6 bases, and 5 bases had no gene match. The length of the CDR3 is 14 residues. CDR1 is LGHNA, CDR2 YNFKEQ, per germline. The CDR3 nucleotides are TGTGCCAGCAGAGTGGACAGGGGGACTTCACCCCTCCACTTT. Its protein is CASRVDRGTSPLHF.

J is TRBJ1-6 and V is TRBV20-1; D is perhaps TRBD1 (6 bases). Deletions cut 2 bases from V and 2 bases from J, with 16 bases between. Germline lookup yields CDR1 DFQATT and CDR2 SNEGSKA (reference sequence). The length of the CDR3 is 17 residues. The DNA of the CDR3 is TGCAGTGCTAGAAGAGGGGGAGGCGGCCCCTATAATTCACCCCTCCACTTT. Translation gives CSARRGGGGPYNSPLHF.

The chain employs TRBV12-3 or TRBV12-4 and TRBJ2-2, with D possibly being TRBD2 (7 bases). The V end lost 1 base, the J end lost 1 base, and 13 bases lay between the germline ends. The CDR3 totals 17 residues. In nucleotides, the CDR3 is TGTGCCAGCAGTTTAGGTGGGGGGGCGAGGAACACCGGGGAGCTGTTTTTT. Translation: CASSLGGGARNTGELFF.

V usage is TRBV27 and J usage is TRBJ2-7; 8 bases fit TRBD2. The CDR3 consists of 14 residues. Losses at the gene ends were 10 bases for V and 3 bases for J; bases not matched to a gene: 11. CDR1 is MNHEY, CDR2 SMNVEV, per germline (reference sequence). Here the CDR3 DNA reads TGTGCCAAAACGCGGCGGGGGGCCGTCTACGAGCAGTACTTC. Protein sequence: CAKTRRGAVYEQYF.

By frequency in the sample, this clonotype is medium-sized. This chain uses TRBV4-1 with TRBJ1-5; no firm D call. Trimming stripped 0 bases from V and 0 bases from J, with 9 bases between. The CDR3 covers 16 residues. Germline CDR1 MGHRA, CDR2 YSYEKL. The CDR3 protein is CASSQDGGYSNQPQHF. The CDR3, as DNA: TGCGCCAGCAGCCAAGATGGCGGTTATAGCAATCAGCCCCAGCATTTT.

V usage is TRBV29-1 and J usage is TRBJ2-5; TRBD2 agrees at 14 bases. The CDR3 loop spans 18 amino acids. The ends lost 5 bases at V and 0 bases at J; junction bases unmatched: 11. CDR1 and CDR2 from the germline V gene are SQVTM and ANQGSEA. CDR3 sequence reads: CSVSGTSGGDPDQETQYF. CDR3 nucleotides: TGCAGCGTTAGCGGGACTAGCGGGGGAGACCCCGACCAAGAGACCCAGTACTTC.

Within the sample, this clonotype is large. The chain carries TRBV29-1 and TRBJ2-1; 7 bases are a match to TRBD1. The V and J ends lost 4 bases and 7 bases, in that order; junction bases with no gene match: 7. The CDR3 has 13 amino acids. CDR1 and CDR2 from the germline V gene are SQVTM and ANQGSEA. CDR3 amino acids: CSVGKTGVNEQFF. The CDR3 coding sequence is TGCAGCGTTGGAAAAACAGGGGTGAATGAGCAGTTCTTC.

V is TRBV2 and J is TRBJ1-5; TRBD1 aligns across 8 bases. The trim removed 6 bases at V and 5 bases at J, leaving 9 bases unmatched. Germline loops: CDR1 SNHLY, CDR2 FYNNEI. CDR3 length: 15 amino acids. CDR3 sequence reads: CASSHPGQVYQPQHF. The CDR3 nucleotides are TGTGCCAGCAGCCATCCGGGACAGGTTTATCAGCCCCAGCATTTT.

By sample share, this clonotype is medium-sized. The CDR3 DNA reads TGTGCCATCAGTGAGTCTGCCCCATGGGGCTACAGGAGCTCCTACGAGCAGTACTTC. Translation: CAISESAPWGYRSSYEQYF. The genes are TRBV10-3 and TRBJ2-7; tentatively, D is TRBD1 (5 bases). The germline gives CDR1 ENHRY, CDR2 SYGVKD. V lost 0 bases, J lost 0 bases, and 21 bases lay in between. CDR3 length: 19 amino acids.

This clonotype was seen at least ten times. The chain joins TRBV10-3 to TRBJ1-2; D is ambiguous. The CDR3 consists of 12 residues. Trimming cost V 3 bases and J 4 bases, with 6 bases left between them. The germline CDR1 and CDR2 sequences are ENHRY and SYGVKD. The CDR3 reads CAISEDSYGYTF. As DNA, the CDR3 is TGTGCCATCAGTGAAGATTCCTATGGCTACACCTTC.

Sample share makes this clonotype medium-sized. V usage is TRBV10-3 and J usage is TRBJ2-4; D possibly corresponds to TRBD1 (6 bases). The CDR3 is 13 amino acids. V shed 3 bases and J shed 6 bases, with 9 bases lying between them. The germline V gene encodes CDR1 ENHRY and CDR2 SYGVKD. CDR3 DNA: TGTGCCATCAGTGAAGTCAGGGGAAACATTCAGTACTTC. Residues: CAISEVRGNIQYF.

The CDR3 sequence is CASSVDSDSQETQYF. The CDR3 DNA reads TGTGCCAGCAGCGTAGACTCGGACAGCCAAGAGACCCAGTACTTC. V and J are TRBV9 and TRBJ2-5; a possible D gene is TRBD1 (6 bases). The germline V and J ends were trimmed by 0 bases and 1 base, with 10 bases remaining between them. This CDR3 spans 15 amino acids. In germline, CDR1 is SGDLS, CDR2 YYNGEE. The entire variable domain, with the rest obtained from reference TRBV9 and TRBJ2-5, is as follows: DSGVTQTPKHLITATGQRVTLRCSPRSGDLSVYWYQQSLDQGLQFLIQYYNGEERAKGNILERFSAQQFPDLHSELNLSSLELGDSALYFCASSVDSDSQETQYFGPGTRLLVL.

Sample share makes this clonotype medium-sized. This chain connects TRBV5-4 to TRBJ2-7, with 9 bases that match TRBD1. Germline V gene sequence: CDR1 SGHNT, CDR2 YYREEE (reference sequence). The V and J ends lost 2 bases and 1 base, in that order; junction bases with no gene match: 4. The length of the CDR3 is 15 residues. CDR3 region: CASSLQGAKSYEQYF. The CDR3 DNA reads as TGTGCCAGCAGCTTACAGGGGGCTAAGTCCTACGAGCAGTACTTC.